A selection of T cell receptor beta chains follows, all from one sample in a study of blood T cell repertoires in COVID-19. Repertoires were generated with immunoSEQ multiplex PCR, while TCRdb's copy carries only in-frame clones and drops some. The sample has approximately 260,000 clones; around 87% are singletons. Sequencing was carried out using peripheral blood. The receptors were sampled from a woman aged 55-69 years with COVID-19, enrolled during active disease. The conserved cysteine and the conserved F or W are not part of the CDR3 here. Each record gives: clone size, V gene, J gene, CDR3 protein. Some rows mark clone size as missing; the rest say once, few, many or name a class of expanded clone.

NA	TRBV6-5	TRBJ2-7	ASSYSGTGEQY
NA	TRBV9	TRBJ2-2	ASSASGGARGELF
NA	TRBV7-8	TRBJ1-6	ASSPRTGGAYNSPLH
NA	TRBV30	TRBJ1-2	AWSDEYYSSGGYT
NA	TRBV19	TRBJ1-2	ASTPTGTGGRSYGYT
NA	TRBV10-3	TRBJ1-6	AISARQYDNSPLH
NA	TRBV5-6	TRBJ1-1	ASSLYQGDTEAF
NA	TRBV9	TRBJ1-4	ASSPWGGANEKLF
NA	TRBV30	TRBJ1-5	AWSVYGSNQPQH
NA	TRBV2	TRBJ2-2	AIPATSELTGELF
NA	TRBV6-1	TRBJ2-1	ASSDPGTGGYNEQF
once	TRBV9	TRBJ2-3	ASREQGSSTDTQY
NA	TRBV12-5	TRBJ2-7	ASGPRSGGASYEQY
NA	TRBV20-1	TRBJ1-2	SASLRRGPNYGYT
NA	TRBV18	TRBJ1-1	ASSPLLTGRSEAF